Presented here are 15 T cell receptor beta chains from one specimen sequenced in a study of T cell responses to AZD1222 COVID-19 vaccine. Data came from immunoSEQ multiplex PCR; TCRdb stores just in-frame clones and leaves some out. The sample lists about 120,000 clones, approximately 90% seen once, with 8% to 9.5% in the top ten. Material: peripheral blood, obtained on day 0 of AZD1222 vaccination. These receptors all come from an adult in good health.

This chain uses TRBV6-5 with TRBJ2-3; D is uncertain. V lost 6 bases to trimming and J lost 8 bases, with 15 bases between them. From germline, CDR1 is MNHEY and CDR2 SVGAGI. This CDR3 spans 13 amino acids. The CDR3 DNA sequence: TGTGCCAGCAGCTCCTCCTCCGGTAGTACGCAGTATTTT. It codes for CASSSSSGSTQYF.

The rearrangement uses TRBV11-1 and TRBJ2-3; 7 bases align to TRBD1. This CDR3 is built from 16 residues. Trimming cost V 6 bases and J 3 bases; bases outside gene matches: 12. Germline V gives CDR1 SGHAT, CDR2 FQDESV (reference sequence). The CDR3 DNA follows: TGTGCCAGCAGTCCCGATGGGAGACAGGGAACAGATACGCAGTATTTT. This codes for CASSPDGRQGTDTQYF.

This chain joins TRBV9 and TRBJ2-2; possible D gene TRBD2, 6 bases. The V gene's germline CDR1 is SGDLS and CDR2 YYNGEE. V lost 3 bases to trimming and J lost 0 bases, with 12 bases between them. The CDR3 sequence is 16 residues long. CDR3 loop: CASSEGGYANTGELFF. The CDR3 DNA reads TGTGCCAGCAGCGAGGGAGGCTATGCGAACACCGGGGAGCTGTTTTTT.

As regards this clone: The same CDR3 is also encoded by other DNA sequences in this sample. This chain uses TRBV5-1 with TRBJ2-5, with D unresolved. The ends were cut back, 2 bases at V and 5 bases at J, with 10 bases in the middle. The CDR3 is 13 residues long. The germline V gene has CDR1 SGHRS and CDR2 YFSETQ. In nucleotides, the CDR3 is TGCGCCAGCAGCTTTGGGGTACGGGAGACCCAGTACTTC. As protein: CASSFGVRETQYF.

The chain uses TRBV20-1 and TRBJ2-1; 10 bases align to TRBD2. The CDR3 is 15 residues long. Germline CDR1 and CDR2: DFQATT and SNEGSKA (reference sequence). J lost 8 bases, V lost 3 bases, and 10 bases had no gene match. This chain's CDR3 is CSASGTLAGTDEQFF. In nucleotides, the CDR3 is TGCAGTGCTAGTGGAACACTAGCGGGAACAGATGAGCAGTTCTTC.

The rearrangement links TRBV7-3 to TRBJ2-3; D remains ambiguous. Germline V gives CDR1 SGHTA, CDR2 FQGTGA. The CDR3 totals 14 residues. Trimming stripped 4 bases from V and 4 bases from J, with 12 bases between. CDR3 DNA sequence: TGTGCCAGCAGCTCGGCAGCGTATTCAGATACGCAGTATTTT. It translates to CASSSAAYSDTQYF.

The chain has TRBV30 and TRBJ1-2, with a possible D match to TRBD1 (5 bases). This CDR3 spans 14 amino acids. Germline-derived CDR1 and CDR2 are GTSNPN and SVGIG (reference sequence). The V gene lost 4 bases and the J gene lost 3 bases, with 15 bases spanning the gap. The CDR3 protein is CAWTRGRSDYGYTF. CDR3 nucleotide sequence: TGTGCCTGGACGAGGGGACGATCTGACTATGGCTACACCTTC. Looking up the rest from reference TRBV30 and TRBJ1-2 gives the full variable domain: SQTIHQWPATLVQPVGSPLSLECTVEGTSNPNLYWYRQAAGRGLQLLFYSVGIGQISSEVPQNLSASRPQDRQFILSSKKLLLSDSGFYLCAWTRGRSDYGYTFGSGTRLTVV.

This rearrangement joins TRBV5-5 to TRBJ1-4; D remains ambiguous. Germline V gene sequence: CDR1 SGHKS, CDR2 YYEKEE (reference sequence). V was trimmed by 0 bases and J by 7 bases, leaving 16 bases between them. This CDR3 is 16 amino acids long. The CDR3 DNA sequence: TGTGCCAGCAGCTTGGGCGTGTCCCCAGGACGTGAAAAACTGTTTTTT. Residues: CASSLGVSPGREKLFF.

The chain employs TRBV5-6 and TRBJ1-2, with D uncertain. The CDR3 is 13 residues long. Trimming cost V 2 bases and J 4 bases, with 9 bases left between them. Germline V gives CDR1 SGHDT, CDR2 YYEEEE. CDR3 sequence (DNA): TGTGCCAGCAGCTTTCTGGAGCTCTATGGCTACACCTTC. As protein: CASSFLELYGYTF.

The rearrangement uses TRBV15 and TRBJ1-4; no reliable D call. The V end was cut by 5 bases, the J end by 2 bases, with 12 bases between. The length of the CDR3 is 15 residues. Germline V CDR1 and CDR2: LNHNV, YYDKDF (reference sequence). CDR3 amino acids: CATSFFTRTNEKLFF. DNA for the CDR3: TGTGCCACCAGCTTTTTCACCAGGACTAATGAAAAACTGTTTTTT.

This sequence joins TRBV18 and TRBJ1-2, with 12 bases lining up with TRBD1. V lost 3 bases to trimming and J lost 10 bases; unmatched junction nucleotides: 6. This CDR3 has 14 residues. The germline V gene encodes CDR1 KGHSH and CDR2 LQKENI. The DNA for the CDR3 is TGTGCCAGCTCACCGGGACAGGGGGCTAGTGACTACACCTTC. Translating it yields CASSPGQGASDYTF.

This chain connects TRBV5-1 to TRBJ2-1; D may be TRBD2 (6 bases). Germline CDR1 and CDR2: SGHRS and YFSETQ. Trimming pared 4 bases from V and 3 bases from J, leaving 11 bases between. This CDR3 is built from 14 residues. The CDR3 region is CASSTGAYYNEQFF. The CDR3 region has the DNA TGCGCCAGCAGCACGGGAGCTTACTACAATGAGCAGTTCTTC. Looking up the rest from reference TRBV5-1 and TRBJ2-1 gives the full variable domain: KAGVTQTPRYLIKTRGQQVTLSCSPISGHRSVSWYQQTPGQGLQFLFEYFSETQRNKGNFPGRFSGRQFSNSRSEMNVSTLELGDSALYLCASSTGAYYNEQFFGPGTRLTVL.

The genes are TRBV7-2 and TRBJ2-3; D not resolved. The V end lost 0 bases, the J end lost 8 bases, and 12 bases lay between the germline ends. The CDR3 covers 14 residues. The germline V gene encodes CDR1 SGHTA and CDR2 FQGNSA. CDR3 nucleotide sequence: TGTGCCAGCAGCTTAGCTTGGAAGGGCACTACGCAGTATTTT. It yields the protein CASSLAWKGTTQYF.

The V and J genes are TRBV29-1 and TRBJ2-1, with unresolved D. The germline gives CDR1 SQVTM, CDR2 ANQGSEA. Trimming took 5 bases from V and 5 from J, leaving 10 bases between them. The CDR3 loop spans 12 amino acids. CDR3 nucleotides: TGCAGCGTTAGGGCAGCCCACAATGAGCAGTTCTTC. Amino acids: CSVRAAHNEQFF.

The chain uses TRBV5-1 and TRBJ1-5; D is undetermined. The V end was cut by 4 bases, the J end by 4 bases, with 12 bases between. The CDR3 contains 14 residues. The germline CDR1 and CDR2 sequences are SGHRS and YFSETQ. The CDR3 nucleotides are TGCGCCAGCAGCACCGGAGCGGGGAATCAGCCCCAGCATTTT. It translates to CASSTGAGNQPQHF.